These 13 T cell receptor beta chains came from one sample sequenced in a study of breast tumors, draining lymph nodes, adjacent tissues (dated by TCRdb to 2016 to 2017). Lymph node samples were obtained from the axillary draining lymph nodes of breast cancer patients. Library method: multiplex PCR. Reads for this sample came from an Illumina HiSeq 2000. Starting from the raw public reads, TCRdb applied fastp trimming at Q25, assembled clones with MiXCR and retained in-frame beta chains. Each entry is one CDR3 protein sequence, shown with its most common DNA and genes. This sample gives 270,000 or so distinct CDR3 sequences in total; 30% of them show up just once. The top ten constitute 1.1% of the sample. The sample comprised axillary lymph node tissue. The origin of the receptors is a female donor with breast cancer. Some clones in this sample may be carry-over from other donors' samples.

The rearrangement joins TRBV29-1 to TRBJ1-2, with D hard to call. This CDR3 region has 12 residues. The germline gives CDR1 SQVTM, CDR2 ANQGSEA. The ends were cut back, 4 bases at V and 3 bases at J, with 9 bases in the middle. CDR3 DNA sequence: TGCAGCGTTGCTCCCCTGGACTATGGCTACACCTTC. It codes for CSVAPLDYGYTF.

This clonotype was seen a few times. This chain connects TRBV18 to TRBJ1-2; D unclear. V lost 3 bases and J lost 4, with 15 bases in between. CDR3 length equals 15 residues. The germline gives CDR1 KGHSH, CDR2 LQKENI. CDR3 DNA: TGTGCCAGCTCACCGGAACAACTAAAGGGCTATGGCTACACCTTC. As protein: CASSPEQLKGYGYTF.

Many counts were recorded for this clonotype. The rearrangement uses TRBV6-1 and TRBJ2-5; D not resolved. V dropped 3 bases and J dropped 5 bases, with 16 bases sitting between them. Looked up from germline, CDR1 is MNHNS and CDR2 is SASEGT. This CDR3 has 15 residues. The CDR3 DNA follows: TGTGCCAGCAGTGAGGTTCCCTCAATCCGGGAGACCCAGTACTTC. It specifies CASSEVPSIRETQYF.

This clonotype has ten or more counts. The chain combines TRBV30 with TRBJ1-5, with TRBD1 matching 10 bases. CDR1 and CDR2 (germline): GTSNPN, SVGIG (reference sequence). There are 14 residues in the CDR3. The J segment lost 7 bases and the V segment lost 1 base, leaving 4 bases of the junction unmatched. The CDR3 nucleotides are TGTGCCTGGAGTGAGGGACAGGGGAGACAGCCCCAGCATTTT. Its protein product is CAWSEGQGRQPQHF.

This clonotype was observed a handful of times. The DNA of the CDR3 is TGTGCCAGCAGCTTAGAGGGGACTAGCGGGCAAGGGAATGAGCAGTTCTTC. Protein product: CASSLEGTSGQGNEQFF. The chain couples TRBV7-2 to TRBJ2-1; 12 nucleotides agree with TRBD2. The CDR3 spans 17 residues. Unmatched junction bases numbered 8, after V lost 1 base and J lost 7 bases. The germline V gene encodes CDR1 SGHTA and CDR2 FQGNSA.

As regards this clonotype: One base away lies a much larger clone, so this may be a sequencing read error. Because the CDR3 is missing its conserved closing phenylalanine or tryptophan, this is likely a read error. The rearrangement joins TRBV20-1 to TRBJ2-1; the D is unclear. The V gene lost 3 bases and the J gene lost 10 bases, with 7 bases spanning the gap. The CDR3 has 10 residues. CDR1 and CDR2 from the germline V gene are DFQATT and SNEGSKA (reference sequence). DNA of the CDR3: TGCAGTGCTAGCGGCTGGGAGCAGTTCTCC. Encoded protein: CSASGWEQFS.

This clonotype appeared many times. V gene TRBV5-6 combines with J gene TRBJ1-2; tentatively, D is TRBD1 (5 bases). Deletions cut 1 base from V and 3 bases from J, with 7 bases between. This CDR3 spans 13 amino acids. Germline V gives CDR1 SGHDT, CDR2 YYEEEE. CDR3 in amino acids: CASSLIGDYGYTF. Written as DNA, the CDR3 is TGTGCCAGCAGCTTGATAGGGGACTATGGCTACACCTTC.

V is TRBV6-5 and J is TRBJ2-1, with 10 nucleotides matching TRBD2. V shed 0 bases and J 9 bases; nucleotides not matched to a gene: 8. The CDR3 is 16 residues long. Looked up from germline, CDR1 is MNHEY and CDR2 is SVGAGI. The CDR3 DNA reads TGTGCCAGCAGTTACTCCGCTAGCGGGAGTTGGAGTGAGCAGTTCTTC. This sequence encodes CASSYSASGSWSEQFF.

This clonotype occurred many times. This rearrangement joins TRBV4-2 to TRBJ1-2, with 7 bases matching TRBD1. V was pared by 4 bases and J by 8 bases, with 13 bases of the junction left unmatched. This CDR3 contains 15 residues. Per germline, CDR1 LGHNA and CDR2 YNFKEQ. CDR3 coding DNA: TGTGCCAGCAGCCCGGAAACAGGGGAGTCATCCGGCTACACCTTC. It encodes CASSPETGESSGYTF.

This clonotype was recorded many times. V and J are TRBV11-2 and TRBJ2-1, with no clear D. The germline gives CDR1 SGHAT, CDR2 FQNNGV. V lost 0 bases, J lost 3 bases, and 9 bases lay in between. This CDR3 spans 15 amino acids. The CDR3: CASSLESLGYNEQFF. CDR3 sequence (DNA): TGTGCCAGCAGCTTAGAATCTTTAGGCTACAATGAGCAGTTCTTC.

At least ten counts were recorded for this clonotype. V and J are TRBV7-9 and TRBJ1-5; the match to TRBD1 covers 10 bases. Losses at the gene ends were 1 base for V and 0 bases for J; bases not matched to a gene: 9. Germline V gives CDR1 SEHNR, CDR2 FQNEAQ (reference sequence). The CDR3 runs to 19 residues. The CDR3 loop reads CASSLGGGTGENSNQPQHF. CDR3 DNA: TGTGCCAGCAGCTTAGGGGGGGGGACAGGGGAAAATAGCAATCAGCCCCAGCATTTT.

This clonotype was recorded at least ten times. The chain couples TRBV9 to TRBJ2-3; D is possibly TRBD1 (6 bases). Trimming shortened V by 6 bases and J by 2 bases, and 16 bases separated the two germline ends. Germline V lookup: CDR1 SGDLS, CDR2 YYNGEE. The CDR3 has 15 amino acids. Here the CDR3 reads CASTSGTQTTDTQYF. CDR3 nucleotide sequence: TGTGCCAGCACCTCCGGGACACAGACCACAGATACGCAGTATTTT.

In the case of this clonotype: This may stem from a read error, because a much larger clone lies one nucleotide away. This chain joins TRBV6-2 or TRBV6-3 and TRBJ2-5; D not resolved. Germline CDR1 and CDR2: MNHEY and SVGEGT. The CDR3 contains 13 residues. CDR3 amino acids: CASSHSISATQYF. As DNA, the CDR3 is TGTGCCAGCAGTCACTCTATATCGGCGACCCAGTACTTC.